A single sample gave rise to the 6 T cell receptor beta chains below, sequenced in a study of shared clonotypes between healthy human individuals. Generated by immunoSEQ multiplex PCR, the TCRdb table keeps only in-frame clones and is missing some. The data contain approximately 620,000 clones, roughly 97% of them singletons. Sequenced input: naive CD4+ T cells sorted from blood. Regarding subset: CD45RA+ positively selected. These receptors came from a woman aged 25 to 39 in good health.

This chain uses TRBV5-1 with TRBJ1-2, with 7 positions matching TRBD1. Trimming cost V 1 base and J 4 bases; bases outside gene matches: 4. Germline CDR1 is SGHRS and CDR2 is YFSETQ. The CDR3 sequence is 14 residues long. CDR3 nucleotides: TGCGCCAGCAGCTTGTCCCGGGACAGCTATGGCTACACCTTC. Translated: CASSLSRDSYGYTF.

This chain connects TRBV9 to TRBJ2-7, with D perhaps TRBD1 (5 bases). CDR3 size: 14 residues. V shed 4 bases and J shed 1 base, with 12 bases lying between them. CDR1 and CDR2 (germline): SGDLS, YYNGEE. This chain's CDR3 is CASSPRQGSYEQYF. The CDR3 bases are TGTGCCAGCAGCCCCCGCCAGGGTTCCTACGAGCAGTACTTC. Variable domain in full (rest from reference TRBV9 and TRBJ2-7): DSGVTQTPKHLITATGQRVTLRCSPRSGDLSVYWYQQSLDQGLQFLIQYYNGEERAKGNILERFSAQQFPDLHSELNLSSLELGDSALYFCASSPRQGSYEQYFGPGTRLTVT.

The chain is built from TRBV6-5 and TRBJ2-5, with 13 bases that match TRBD2. Germline V gene data show CDR1 as MNHEY and CDR2 as SVGAGI. V shed 4 bases and J 12 bases; nucleotides not matched to a gene: 14. CDR3 size: 16 residues. CDR3 sequence: CASSSHTPGLAGREYF. The CDR3, as DNA: TGTGCCAGCAGTTCACATACACCGGGACTAGCGGGGCGGGAGTACTTC.

The chain combines TRBV28 with TRBJ2-5, with D uncertain. There are 14 residues in the CDR3. Germline loops: CDR1 MDHEN, CDR2 SYDVKM. Between the trimmed V and J ends, which lost 1 base and 7 bases, there was a span of 13 bases. The CDR3 bases are TGTGCCAGCAGTTTATTCGCCGGACCGGGGACCCAGTACTTC. Translated: CASSLFAGPGTQYF.

The chain carries TRBV25-1 and TRBJ2-7; tentative D call: TRBD1 (5 bases). The CDR3 consists of 14 residues. Germline CDR1 and CDR2: MGHDK and SYGVNS. Trimming shortened V by 3 bases and J by 3 bases, and 12 bases separated the two germline ends. CDR3 bases: TGTGCCAGCAGTGACAGGGCCAAAAACTACGAGCAGTACTTC. Protein: CASSDRAKNYEQYF.

This chain joins TRBV18 and TRBJ2-2; a possible D gene is TRBD1 (6 bases). Trimming pared 0 bases from V and 2 bases from J, leaving 22 bases between. CDR1 and CDR2 (germline): KGHSH, LQKENI. This CDR3 comprises 20 residues. The DNA of the CDR3 is TGTGCCAGCTCACCACCGAGTGGAGCCGTTGGACAGACCAACACCGGGGAGCTGTTTTTT. The encoded protein is CASSPPSGAVGQTNTGELFF.